The rows below give T cell receptor beta chains drawn from one sample of a study of beta chain features in type 1 diabetes. Here immunoSEQ multiplex PCR was the method, and the copy in TCRdb shows in-frame clones only, minus some. The data contain about 660,000 clones, about 14% of them singletons. Sequencing used naive CD4+ T cells from blood. Receptors originate from a man younger than 35 with type 1 diabetes. Both conserved end residues are part of each CDR3. Fields, in order: J gene, D gene, V gene, clone size, CDR3 protein, CDR3 DNA. D genes are given only for firm matches. Not every row has a clone size; where given, it reads once, few, many or a size class.

j_gene: TRBJ2-3
d_gene: .
v_gene: TRBV4-3
abundance: .
CDR3aa: CASSQVGGDTQYF
CDR3nt: TGCGCCAGCAGCCAAGTCGGGGGAGATACGCAGTATTTT

j_gene: TRBJ2-5
d_gene: .
v_gene: TRBV28
abundance: .
CDR3aa: CASSLPQETQYF
CDR3nt: TGTGCCTCCTCCCTACCCCAAGAGACCCAGTACTTC

j_gene: TRBJ1-2
d_gene: .
v_gene: TRBV29-1
abundance: .
CDR3aa: CSGRDQNYGYTF
CDR3nt: TGCAGCGGTCGGGACCAAAACTATGGCTACACCTTC

j_gene: TRBJ2-7
d_gene: TRBD2
v_gene: TRBV10-3
abundance: .
CDR3aa: CAIRKPTSGSIYEQYF
CDR3nt: TGTGCCATCAGGAAACCAACTAGCGGGAGTATCTACGAGCAGTACTTC

j_gene: TRBJ1-5
d_gene: .
v_gene: TRBV7-9
abundance: .
CDR3aa: CASSLVNSNQPQHF
CDR3nt: TGTGCCAGCAGCTTAGTTAATAGCAATCAGCCCCAGCATTTT

j_gene: TRBJ1-2
d_gene: TRBD1
v_gene: TRBV30
abundance: few
CDR3aa: CAWSAPFSRGEYGYTF
CDR3nt: TGTGCCTGGAGTGCACCTTTCAGCAGGGGGGAGTATGGCTACACCTTC

j_gene: TRBJ2-1
d_gene: .
v_gene: TRBV9
abundance: few
CDR3aa: CASSVALLAWEQFF
CDR3nt: TGTGCCAGCAGCGTAGCTCTGCTAGCATGGGAGCAGTTCTTC

j_gene: TRBJ2-1
d_gene: .
v_gene: TRBV7-9
abundance: .
CDR3aa: CAIRPRGSYNEQFF
CDR3nt: TGTGCCATCCGACCGAGGGGTTCCTACAATGAGCAGTTCTTC

j_gene: TRBJ2-7
d_gene: .
v_gene: TRBV7-2
abundance: .
CDR3aa: CASGGDAVLYEQYF
CDR3nt: TGTGCCAGCGGCGGGGACGCAGTCCTCTACGAGCAGTACTTC

j_gene: TRBJ2-5
d_gene: TRBD1
v_gene: TRBV5-1
abundance: few
CDR3aa: CASSLQGAGGETQYF
CDR3nt: TGCGCCAGCAGCCTACAGGGGGCGGGCGGAGAGACCCAGTACTTC

j_gene: TRBJ2-1
d_gene: .
v_gene: TRBV7-3
abundance: .
CDR3aa: CASSSPEKGRNNEQFF
CDR3nt: TGTGCCAGCAGCTCCCCTGAGAAGGGTAGGAACAATGAGCAGTTCTTC

j_gene: TRBJ2-5
d_gene: TRBD2
v_gene: TRBV18
abundance: .
CDR3aa: CASSPRAGEETQYF
CDR3nt: TGTGCCAGCTCACCAAGGGCGGGAGAGGAGACCCAGTACTTC

j_gene: TRBJ2-7
d_gene: .
v_gene: TRBV11-2
abundance: .
CDR3aa: CASSLEFGLPVQYF
CDR3nt: TGTGCCAGCAGCTTAGAATTTGGACTCCCCGTGCAGTACTTC

j_gene: TRBJ2-1
d_gene: .
v_gene: TRBV29-1
abundance: .
CDR3aa: CSAPRGLTHNEQFF
CDR3nt: TGCAGCGCCCCGCGAGGGCTCACCCACAATGAGCAGTTCTTC

j_gene: TRBJ2-7
d_gene: .
v_gene: TRBV28
abundance: few
CDR3aa: CASSWGAYEQYF
CDR3nt: TGTGCCTCCTCGTGGGGGGCCTACGAGCAGTACTTC

j_gene: TRBJ2-7
d_gene: TRBD2
v_gene: TRBV6-6
abundance: few
CDR3aa: CASTLPLAGGGQYF
CDR3nt: TGTGCCAGCACCCTCCCCCTAGCGGGTGGTGGGCAGTACTTC

j_gene: TRBJ1-2
d_gene: .
v_gene: TRBV29-1
abundance: few
CDR3aa: CSVGFLDGYGYTF
CDR3nt: TGCAGCGTTGGGTTCCTTGATGGCTATGGCTACACCTTC

j_gene: TRBJ2-3
d_gene: TRBD1
v_gene: TRBV2
abundance: few
CDR3aa: CASSEEGQGVDTQYF
CDR3nt: TGTGCCAGCAGTGAAGAGGGACAGGGGGTAGATACGCAGTATTTT

j_gene: TRBJ2-7
d_gene: .
v_gene: TRBV6-6
abundance: .
CDR3aa: CASSPAPGSEQYF
CDR3nt: TGTGCCAGCAGTCCGGCCCCAGGGAGCGAGCAGTACTTC

j_gene: TRBJ1-1
d_gene: .
v_gene: TRBV27
abundance: few
CDR3aa: CASREDSTGLAAEAFF
CDR3nt: TGTGCCAGCAGGGAAGACAGTACCGGGCTCGCCGCTGAAGCTTTCTTT

j_gene: TRBJ1-6
d_gene: .
v_gene: TRBV14
abundance: few
CDR3aa: CASSQDSRTARNSPLHF
CDR3nt: TGTGCCAGCAGCCAAGATAGTCGGACAGCTCGGAATTCACCCCTCCACTTT

j_gene: TRBJ2-2
d_gene: .
v_gene: TRBV9
abundance: few
CDR3aa: CASSVDLDTGELFF
CDR3nt: TGTGCCAGCAGCGTAGACCTCGACACCGGGGAGCTGTTTTTT

j_gene: TRBJ1-2
d_gene: .
v_gene: TRBV4-2
abundance: few
CDR3aa: CASSRRGSVRVNGYTF
CDR3nt: TGTGCCAGCAGCCGGAGGGGGAGTGTGAGGGTAAATGGCTACACCTTC

j_gene: TRBJ2-7
d_gene: .
v_gene: TRBV4-3
abundance: .
CDR3aa: CASSQDGEGDFYEQYF
CDR3nt: TGCGCCAGCAGCCAAGACGGAGAAGGGGACTTCTACGAGCAGTACTTC

j_gene: TRBJ2-3
d_gene: .
v_gene: TRBV30
abundance: .
CDR3aa: CAWSSRGSTDTQYF
CDR3nt: TGTGCCTGGAGTAGTAGGGGGTCCACAGATACGCAGTATTTT

j_gene: TRBJ2-4
d_gene: .
v_gene: TRBV25-1
abundance: few
CDR3aa: CASSVAGKNIQYF
CDR3nt: TGTGCCAGCAGTGTAGCCGGCAAAAACATTCAGTACTTC

j_gene: TRBJ2-5
d_gene: .
v_gene: TRBV29-1
abundance: .
CDR3aa: CSVQSGSRETQYF
CDR3nt: TGCAGCGTTCAATCCGGGTCGAGGGAGACCCAGTACTTC

j_gene: TRBJ2-3
d_gene: TRBD2
v_gene: TRBV28
abundance: few
CDR3aa: CASSFGGSTDTQYF
CDR3nt: TGTGCCAGCAGTTTCGGGGGGAGCACAGATACGCAGTATTTT

j_gene: TRBJ2-7
d_gene: .
v_gene: TRBV30
abundance: few
CDR3aa: CAWSGWSLYEQYF
CDR3nt: TGTGCCTGGAGTGGTTGGAGCCTCTACGAGCAGTACTTC

j_gene: TRBJ2-1
d_gene: TRBD1
v_gene: TRBV19
abundance: .
CDR3aa: CASSTGQGAVEQFF
CDR3nt: TGTGCCAGTAGTACCGGACAGGGGGCGGTTGAGCAGTTCTTC

j_gene: TRBJ2-5
d_gene: .
v_gene: TRBV4-3
abundance: .
CDR3aa: CASSQDLRDQETQYF
CDR3nt: TGCGCCAGCAGCCAAGATCTCAGGGACCAAGAGACCCAGTACTTC

j_gene: TRBJ1-2
d_gene: TRBD1
v_gene: TRBV9
abundance: .
CDR3aa: CASSSRQGYGYTF
CDR3nt: TGTGCCAGCAGCTCTCGACAGGGCTATGGCTACACCTTC

j_gene: TRBJ2-4
d_gene: TRBD2
v_gene: TRBV28
abundance: .
CDR3aa: CASRAGTKNIQYF
CDR3nt: TGTGCCAGCAGAGCGGGGACCAAAAACATTCAGTACTTC

j_gene: TRBJ2-7
d_gene: TRBD2
v_gene: TRBV14
abundance: .
CDR3aa: CASSQASGRPEYYEQYF
CDR3nt: TGTGCCAGCAGCCAAGCTAGCGGGAGGCCCGAGTACTACGAGCAGTACTTC

j_gene: TRBJ1-4
d_gene: TRBD1
v_gene: TRBV30
abundance: few
CDR3aa: CAWMISGTAPLMKKLFF
CDR3nt: TGTGCCTGGATGATTTCCGGGACAGCGCCGCTAATGAAAAAACTGTTTTTT

j_gene: TRBJ2-5
d_gene: .
v_gene: TRBV5-1
abundance: .
CDR3aa: CASSSARRGGETQYF
CDR3nt: TGCGCCAGCAGCTCGGCCCGGCGGGGCGGCGAGACCCAGTACTTC

j_gene: TRBJ2-5
d_gene: TRBD1
v_gene: TRBV4-2
abundance: .
CDR3aa: CASSLGQGEETQYF
CDR3nt: TGTGCCAGCAGCCTCGGACAGGGGGAAGAGACCCAGTACTTC

j_gene: TRBJ1-2
d_gene: .
v_gene: TRBV14
abundance: few
CDR3aa: CASSPTPYGYTF
CDR3nt: TGTGCCAGCAGCCCTACCCCCTATGGCTACACCTTC

j_gene: TRBJ2-7
d_gene: .
v_gene: TRBV6-6
abundance: .
CDR3aa: CASRSRSSYEQYF
CDR3nt: TGTGCCAGCCGCTCAAGGAGCTCCTACGAGCAGTACTTC

j_gene: TRBJ1-5
d_gene: TRBD1
v_gene: TRBV2
abundance: few
CDR3aa: CASSRTGVIQPQHF
CDR3nt: TGTGCCAGCAGCAGGACAGGGGTTATACAGCCCCAGCATTTT

j_gene: TRBJ1-1
d_gene: TRBD1
v_gene: TRBV7-2
abundance: few
CDR3aa: CASSIPGQGRTEAFF
CDR3nt: TGTGCCAGCAGCATCCCGGGACAGGGGCGGACTGAAGCTTTCTTT

j_gene: TRBJ2-5
d_gene: .
v_gene: TRBV30
abundance: few
CDR3aa: CAWTRGRGETQYF
CDR3nt: TGTGCCTGGACTCGAGGGAGGGGGGAGACCCAGTACTTC

j_gene: TRBJ2-2
d_gene: .
v_gene: TRBV5-1
abundance: .
CDR3aa: CASRPGPQGGELFF
CDR3nt: TGCGCCAGCAGACCGGGACCTCAGGGCGGGGAGCTGTTTTTT

j_gene: TRBJ2-2
d_gene: .
v_gene: TRBV7-2
abundance: .
CDR3aa: CASKPGPNTGELFF
CDR3nt: TGTGCCAGCAAACCCGGGCCGAACACCGGGGAGCTGTTTTTT

j_gene: TRBJ2-2
d_gene: .
v_gene: TRBV5-1
abundance: few
CDR3aa: CASSLQGWTGELFF
CDR3nt: TGCGCCAGCAGCTTACAGGGTTGGACCGGGGAGCTGTTTTTT

j_gene: TRBJ1-1
d_gene: .
v_gene: TRBV6-5
abundance: few
CDR3aa: CASSSLGENTEAFF
CDR3nt: TGTGCCAGCAGTTCCTTGGGGGAGAACACTGAAGCTTTCTTT

j_gene: TRBJ2-7
d_gene: .
v_gene: TRBV5-4
abundance: .
CDR3aa: CASSLASFPPYEQYF
CDR3nt: TGTGCCAGCAGCTTGGCTAGCTTCCCCCCCTACGAGCAGTACTTC

j_gene: TRBJ2-3
d_gene: TRBD2
v_gene: TRBV9
abundance: few
CDR3aa: CASSVGVAGSDTQYF
CDR3nt: TGTGCCAGCAGCGTAGGCGTAGCGGGTTCAGATACGCAGTATTTT

j_gene: TRBJ2-1
d_gene: .
v_gene: TRBV11-2
abundance: .
CDR3aa: CASSLVRNEQFF
CDR3nt: TGTGCCAGCAGCTTAGTACGGAATGAGCAGTTCTTC

j_gene: TRBJ2-5
d_gene: TRBD2
v_gene: TRBV5-7
abundance: few
CDR3aa: CASRTGLAGEGVGETQYF
CDR3nt: TGTGCCAGCAGGACCGGACTAGCGGGAGAGGGCGTCGGTGAGACCCAGTACTTC